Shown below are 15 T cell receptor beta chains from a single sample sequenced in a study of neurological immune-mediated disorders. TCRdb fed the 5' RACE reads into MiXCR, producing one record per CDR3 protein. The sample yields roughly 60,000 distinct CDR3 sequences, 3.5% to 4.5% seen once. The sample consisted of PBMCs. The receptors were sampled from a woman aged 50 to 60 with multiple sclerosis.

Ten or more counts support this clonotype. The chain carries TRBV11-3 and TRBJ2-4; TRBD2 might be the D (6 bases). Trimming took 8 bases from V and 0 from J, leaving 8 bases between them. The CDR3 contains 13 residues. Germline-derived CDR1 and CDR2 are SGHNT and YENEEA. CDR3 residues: CASSGVAKNIQYF. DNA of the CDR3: TGTGCCAGCTCGGGGGTAGCCAAAAACATTCAGTACTTC.

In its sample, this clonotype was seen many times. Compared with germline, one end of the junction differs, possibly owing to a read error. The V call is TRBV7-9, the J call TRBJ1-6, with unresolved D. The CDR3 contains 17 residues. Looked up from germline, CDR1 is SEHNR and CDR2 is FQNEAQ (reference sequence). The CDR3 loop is CASSLNSGKGSRSPLNF. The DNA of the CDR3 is TGTGCCAGCAGCTTAAACTCCGGGAAGGGAAGTCGCTCACCCCTCAACTTT. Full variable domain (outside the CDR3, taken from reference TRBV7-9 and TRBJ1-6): DTGVSQNPRHKITKRGQNVTFRCDPISEHNRLYWYRQTLGQGPEFLTYFQNEAQLEKSRLLSDRFSAERPKGSFSTLEIQRTEQGDSAMYLCASSLNSGKGSRSPLNFGNGTRLTVT.

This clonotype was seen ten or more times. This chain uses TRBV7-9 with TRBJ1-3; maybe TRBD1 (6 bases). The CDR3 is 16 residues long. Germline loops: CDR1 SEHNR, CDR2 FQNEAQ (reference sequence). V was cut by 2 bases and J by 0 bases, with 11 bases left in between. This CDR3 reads CASSLRTAGSGNTIYF. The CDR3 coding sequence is TGTGCCAGCAGCTTAAGGACAGCCGGCTCTGGAAACACCATATATTTT.

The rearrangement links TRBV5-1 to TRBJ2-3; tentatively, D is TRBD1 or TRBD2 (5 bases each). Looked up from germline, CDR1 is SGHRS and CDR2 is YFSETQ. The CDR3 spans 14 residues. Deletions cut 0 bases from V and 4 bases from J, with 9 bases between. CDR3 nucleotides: TGCGCCAGCAGCTTGGGGGGGAACGCAGATACGCAGTATTTT. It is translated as CASSLGGNADTQYF.

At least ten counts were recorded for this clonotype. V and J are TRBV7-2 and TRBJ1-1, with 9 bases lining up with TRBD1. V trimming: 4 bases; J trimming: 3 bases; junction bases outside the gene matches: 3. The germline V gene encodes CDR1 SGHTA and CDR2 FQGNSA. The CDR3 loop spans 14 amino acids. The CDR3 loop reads CASSSGTGYTEAFF. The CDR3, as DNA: TGTGCCAGCAGCTCCGGGACAGGGTACACTGAAGCTTTCTTT.

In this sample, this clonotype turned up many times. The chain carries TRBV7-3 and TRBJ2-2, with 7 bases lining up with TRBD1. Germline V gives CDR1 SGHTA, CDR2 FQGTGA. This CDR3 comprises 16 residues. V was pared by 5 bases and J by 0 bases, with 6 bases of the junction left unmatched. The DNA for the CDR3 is TGTGCCAGCAGCCCCTGGGACAGAACGAACACCGGGGAGCTGTTTTTT. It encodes CASSPWDRTNTGELFF.

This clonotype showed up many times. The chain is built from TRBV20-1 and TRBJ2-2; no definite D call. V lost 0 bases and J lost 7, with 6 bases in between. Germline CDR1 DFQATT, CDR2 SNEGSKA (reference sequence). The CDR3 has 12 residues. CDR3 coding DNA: TGCAGTGCTAGAGAATGGGACGGGGAGCTGTTTTTT. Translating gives CSAREWDGELFF.

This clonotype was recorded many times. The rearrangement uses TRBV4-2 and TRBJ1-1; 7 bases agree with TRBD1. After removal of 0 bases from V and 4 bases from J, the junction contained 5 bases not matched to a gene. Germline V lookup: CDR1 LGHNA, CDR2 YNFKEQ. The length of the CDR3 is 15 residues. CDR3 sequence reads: CASSQEPTGATEAFF. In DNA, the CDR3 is TGTGCCAGCAGCCAAGAGCCCACAGGGGCCACTGAAGCTTTCTTT.

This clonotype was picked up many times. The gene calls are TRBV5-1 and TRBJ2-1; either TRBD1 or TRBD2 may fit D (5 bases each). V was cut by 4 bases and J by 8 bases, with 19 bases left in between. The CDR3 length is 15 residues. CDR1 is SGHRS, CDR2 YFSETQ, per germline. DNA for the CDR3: TGCGCCAGCAGCCTTGGGACCTCCGGTAGTCATGAGCAGTTCTTC. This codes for CASSLGTSGSHEQFF.

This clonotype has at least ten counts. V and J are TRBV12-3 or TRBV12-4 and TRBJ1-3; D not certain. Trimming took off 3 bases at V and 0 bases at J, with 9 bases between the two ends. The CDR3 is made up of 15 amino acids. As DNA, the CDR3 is TGTGCCAGCAGTTTGCCGGGGAGCTCTGGAAACACCATATATTTT. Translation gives CASSLPGSSGNTIYF.

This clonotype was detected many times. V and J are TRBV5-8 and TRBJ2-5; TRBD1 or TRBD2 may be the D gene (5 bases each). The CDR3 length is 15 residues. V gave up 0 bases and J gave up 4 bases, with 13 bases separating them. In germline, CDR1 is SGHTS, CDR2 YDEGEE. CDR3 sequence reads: CASSLGQPLGETQYF. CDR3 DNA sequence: TGTGCCAGCAGCTTGGGACAGCCACTAGGAGAGACCCAGTACTTC.

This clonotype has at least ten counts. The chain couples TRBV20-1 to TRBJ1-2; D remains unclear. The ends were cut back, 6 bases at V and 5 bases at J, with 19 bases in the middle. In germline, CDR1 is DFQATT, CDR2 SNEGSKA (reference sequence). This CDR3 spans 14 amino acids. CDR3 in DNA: TGCAGTGCCCCAGCACTCCGGGAGGGATATGGCTACACCTTC. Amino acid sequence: CSAPALREGYGYTF.

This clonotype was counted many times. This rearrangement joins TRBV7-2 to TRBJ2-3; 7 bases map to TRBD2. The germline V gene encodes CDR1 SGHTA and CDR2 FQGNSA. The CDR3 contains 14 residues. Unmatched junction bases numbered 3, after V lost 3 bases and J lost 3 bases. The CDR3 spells CASSFNGRTDTQYF. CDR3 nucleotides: TGTGCCAGCAGCTTCAACGGGAGGACAGATACGCAGTATTTT.

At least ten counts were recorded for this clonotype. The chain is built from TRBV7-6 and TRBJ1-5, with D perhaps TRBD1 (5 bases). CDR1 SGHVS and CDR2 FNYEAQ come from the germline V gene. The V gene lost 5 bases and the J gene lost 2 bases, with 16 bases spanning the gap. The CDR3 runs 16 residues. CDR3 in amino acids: CASSPRSRGGNQPQHF. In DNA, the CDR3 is TGTGCCAGCAGCCCACGAAGCCGAGGGGGCAATCAGCCCCAGCATTTT. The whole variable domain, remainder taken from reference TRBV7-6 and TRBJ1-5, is GAGVSQSPRYKVTKRGQDVALRCDPISGHVSLYWYRQALGQGPEFLTYFNYEAQQDKSGLPNDRFSAERPEGSISTLTIQRTEQRDSAMYRCASSPRSRGGNQPQHFGDGTRLSIL.

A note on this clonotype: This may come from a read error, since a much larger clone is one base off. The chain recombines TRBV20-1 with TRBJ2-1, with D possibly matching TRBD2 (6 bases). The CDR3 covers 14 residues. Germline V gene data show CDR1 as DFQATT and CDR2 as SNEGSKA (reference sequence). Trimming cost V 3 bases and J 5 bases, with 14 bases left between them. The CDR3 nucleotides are TGCAGTGCTAGCTACGGGAGAACCCACAATGAGCAGTTCTTC. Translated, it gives CSASYGRTHNEQFF.